The sequence of this T cell receptor (beta chain) was determined in a study of T and B cells in COVID-19 patients. Study as a whole: Peripheral blood came from COVID-19 patients with active infection or after recovery. The recovered patients had mostly mild to moderate COVID-19 with outpatient management.

TRB rearrangements were amplified by multiplex PCR with BIOMED2 TRB-A/B primers. TCRdb re-derived calls from the multiplex PCR reads in MiXCR, one entry per CDR3 protein. The sample lists 8,000 to 10,000 distinct CDR3 sequences, approximately 27% occurring once. CDR3 length: 14 amino acids. Germline CDR1 reads SGHRS; CDR2 reads YFSETQ. The V end was cut by 0 bases, the J end by 8 bases, with 14 bases between. Each TRB amplification used about 220-500 ng of genomic DNA from blood. Findings and limits, study-wide: Highly clonal in active COVID-19, TRB repertoires exceeded healthy-donor diversity and richness at recovery. Patients with COVID-19 reportedly showed strongly skewed T cell receptor beta variable and joining gene usage.

In regard to this clonotype: The antigen remains undetermined.

The origin of this receptor is a human donor who had recovered from COVID-19. Sample: blood. The V call is TRBV5-1, the J call TRBJ1-1; D gene uncertain. The CDR3 protein is CASSLAVAGSEAFF. CDR3 DNA: TGCGCCAGCAGCTTGGCCGTGGCAGGCTCGGAAGCTTTCTTT.